These 26 T cell receptor beta chains originate from one sample sequenced in a study of beta chain features in type 1 diabetes (dated by TCRdb to 2016 to 2018). Summary of the overall study and its limitations: A moderate but significant shortening of TCRB CDR3 length was observed in type 1 diabetes patients in all four CD4+ subsets.

The protocol used for the library was the immunoSEQ multiplex PCR assay. All of the isolated RNA was reverse transcribed with the High Capacity cDNA Reverse Transcription Kit, so expressed TCRB transcripts were sequenced. Drawn from immuneACCESS, this table holds only the in-frame rearrangements with V and J called that TCRdb kept. Clones are partly lost; checked studies trace under half to an unresolved V gene and leave the rest unexplained. This sample gives 130,000 or so clones in total; roughly 10% of them show up just once. The ten largest clones capture around 0.75% of the sample. No antigens are known for them. The source material was central memory CD4+ T cells from blood. Every receptor here comes from a man aged 25 to 45 with type 1 diabetes.

Only one count was recorded for this clone. V and J are TRBV7-2 and TRBJ2-1; D is possibly TRBD2 (6 bases). The CDR3 runs to 13 residues. The germline gives CDR1 SGHTA, CDR2 FQGNSA. The V end was cut by 5 bases, the J end by 7 bases, with 12 bases between. CDR3 region: CASSVRRGNEQFF. As DNA, the CDR3 is TGTGCCAGCAGCGTGCGTCGGGGGAATGAGCAGTTCTTC.

This rearrangement joins TRBV5-1 to TRBJ1-2; D is uncertain. The CDR3 has 14 residues. V was clipped by 4 bases and J by 0 bases, with 10 bases between them. Germline CDR1 SGHRS, CDR2 YFSETQ. CDR3 in DNA: TGCGCCAGCAGCCCGACGGGAGCTAACTATGGCTACACCTTC. Translated: CASSPTGANYGYTF.

This clone occurred a few times. The chain is built from TRBV7-3 and TRBJ2-1, with 7 positions matching TRBD1. The CDR3 extends over 15 amino acids. Germline values: CDR1 SGHTA, CDR2 FQGTGA. Trimming at V came to 3 bases and at J to 0 bases, leaving 2 bases not matched to a gene. CDR3 nucleotides: TGTGCCAGCAGCTTGGACAGGAACTCCTACAATGAGCAGTTCTTC. Translated: CASSLDRNSYNEQFF.

The chain uses TRBV14 and TRBJ2-5, with a tentative D call TRBD1 (6 bases). CDR3 length equals 14 residues. Germline values: CDR1 SGHDN, CDR2 FVKESK. V was shortened by 4 bases and J by 2 bases, with 11 bases between the two germline ends. The CDR3 region is CASSPGTLQETQYF. The CDR3 nucleotides read TGTGCCAGCAGCCCAGGGACACTTCAAGAGACCCAGTACTTC.

This clone was observed a handful of times. This chain links TRBV13 with TRBJ2-2; 8 positions agree with TRBD2. The CDR3 sequence is 12 residues long. J gave up 5 bases and V 7 bases, and 0 bases lay outside the gene matches. Looked up from germline, CDR1 is PRHDT and CDR2 is FYEKMQ (reference sequence). CDR3 amino acids: CASKRGTGELFF. In nucleotides, the CDR3 is TGTGCCAGCAAGCGGGGGACCGGGGAGCTGTTTTTT.

This chain links TRBV11-2 with TRBJ2-7; D is unclear. Trimming pared 5 bases from V and 4 bases from J, leaving 6 bases between. The CDR3 extends over 11 amino acids. Germline V gene data show CDR1 as SGHAT and CDR2 as FQNNGV. Written as DNA, the CDR3 is TGTGCCAGCAGCCCTTCGTACGAGCAGTACTTC. Protein sequence: CASSPSYEQYF.

The table lists this clone with a few counts. The CDR3 loop is CASSPPFAYEQYF. The CDR3 nucleotides are TGTGCCAGTAGTCCCCCCTTCGCCTACGAGCAGTACTTC. V gene TRBV19 combines with J gene TRBJ2-7; D not resolved. Between the trimmed V and J ends, which lost 5 bases and 2 bases, there was a span of 10 bases. Germline V CDR1 and CDR2: LNHDA, SQIVND (reference sequence). The CDR3 is 13 residues long.

The J gene is TRBJ1-2, the V gene TRBV2, with D possibly matching TRBD1 (6 bases). CDR1 SNHLY and CDR2 FYNNEI come from the germline V gene. The CDR3 extends over 13 amino acids. V was cut by 5 bases and J by 7 bases, with 14 bases left in between. The CDR3 region has the DNA TGTGCCAGCAGTCGGGGGGCCCTATTTGGCTACACCTTC. Its translation is CASSRGALFGYTF. Full variable domain (rest looked up from reference TRBV2 and TRBJ1-2): EPEVTQTPSHQVTQMGQEVILRCVPISNHLYFYWYRQILGQKVEFLVSFYNNEISEKSEIFDDQFSVERPDGSNFTLKIRSTKLEDSAMYFCASSRGALFGYTFGSGTRLTVV.

The chain couples TRBV6-1 to TRBJ2-3; D possibly corresponds to TRBD2 (5 bases). Trimming cost V 4 bases and J 0 bases, with 11 bases left between them. CDR1 and CDR2 from the germline V gene are MNHNS and SASEGT. The CDR3 has 15 residues. The CDR3 loop is CASSGGLTSTDTQYF. DNA for the CDR3: TGTGCCAGCAGTGGCGGGCTTACTAGCACAGATACGCAGTATTTT.

This clone was seen a few times. Other DNA sequences in this specimen translate into the identical CDR3. The chain is built from TRBV9 and TRBJ1-2, with D possibly TRBD1 on 6 matching bases. Germline lookup yields CDR1 SGDLS and CDR2 YYNGEE. The CDR3 consists of 13 residues. Trimming removed 4 bases from V and 5 bases from J, with 12 bases in between. This CDR3 reads CASSSGTRYGYTF. The DNA for the CDR3 is TGTGCCAGCAGCTCCGGGACAAGATATGGCTACACCTTC.

The chain couples TRBV6-6 to TRBJ2-7; 9 bases fit TRBD2. Per germline, CDR1 MNHNY and CDR2 SVGAGI (reference sequence). V was pared by 5 bases and J by 4 bases, with 9 bases of the junction left unmatched. The CDR3 is 15 residues long. Here the CDR3 DNA reads TGTGCCAGCAGTCCGGCGGGAGCGGGGGGTTACGAGCAGTACTTC. It is translated as CASSPAGAGGYEQYF.

There are a few counts of this clone. CDR3 in DNA: TGTGCCAGCAGCTTTGGGCCGAGCTCCTACGAGCAGTACTTC. As protein: CASSFGPSSYEQYF. The chain combines TRBV7-2 with TRBJ2-7; unclear D gene. The germline V gene encodes CDR1 SGHTA and CDR2 FQGNSA. This CDR3 is 14 amino acids long. Trimming cost V 3 bases and J 0 bases, with 9 bases left between them.

This clone has ten or more counts. The CDR3 sequence: CASSFQGSYGYTF. CDR3 in DNA: TGTGCCAGCAGCTTCCAGGGTTCCTATGGCTACACCTTC. The V gene is TRBV7-2, the J gene TRBJ1-2, with D possibly being TRBD1 (5 bases). The CDR3 is made up of 13 amino acids. Germline V gene lookup returns CDR1 SGHTA and CDR2 FQGNSA. Trimming removed 3 bases from V and 4 bases from J, with 9 bases in between.

The chain is built from TRBV30 and TRBJ1-6; TRBD1 is a possible D gene (5 bases). V was shortened by 6 bases and J by 1 base, with 16 bases between the two germline ends. CDR3 length: 16 amino acids. CDR1 and CDR2 from the germline V gene are GTSNPN and SVGIG (reference sequence). CDR3 sequence: CACLGGSWSYNSPLHF. DNA of the CDR3: TGTGCCTGCCTGGGGGGATCTTGGTCCTATAATTCACCCCTCCACTTT.

This clone was counted between two and nine times. The genes are TRBV7-9 and TRBJ2-5; 8 bases agree with TRBD2. The V gene's germline CDR1 is SEHNR and CDR2 FQNEAQ (reference sequence). CDR3 length: 15 amino acids. Trimming cost V 5 bases and J 5 bases; bases outside gene matches: 10. The CDR3 here is CASSPGGMDWETQYF. The CDR3 bases are TGTGCCAGCAGCCCGGGAGGGATGGATTGGGAGACCCAGTACTTC.

This clone was observed a few times. V is TRBV18 and J is TRBJ2-1, with no clear D. V was clipped by 3 bases and J by 1 base, with 10 bases between them. The CDR3 has 15 amino acids. The germline V gene encodes CDR1 KGHSH and CDR2 LQKENI. The CDR3, as DNA: TGTGCCAGCTCACCTCGAACAGCATCCTACAATGAGCAGTTCTTC. Translation gives CASSPRTASYNEQFF. Full variable domain (rest looked up from reference TRBV18 and TRBJ2-1): NAGVMQNPRHLVRRRGQEARLRCSPMKGHSHVYWYRQLPEEGLKFMVYLQKENIIDESGMPKERFSAEFPKEGPSILRIQQVVRGDSAAYFCASSPRTASYNEQFFGPGTRLTVL.

This clone has just a few counts. The chain couples TRBV25-1 to TRBJ2-5, with 9 positions matching TRBD1. The germline CDR1 and CDR2 sequences are MGHDK and SYGVNS. Trimming took 6 bases from V and 2 from J; bases not matched to a gene: 7. The CDR3 has 15 residues. CDR3: CASREDRGAQETQYF. The CDR3 DNA is TGTGCCAGCAGGGAGGACAGGGGAGCTCAAGAGACCCAGTACTTC.

This clone was detected many times. The V gene is TRBV29-1, the J gene TRBJ2-2, with D perhaps TRBD2 (5 bases). Germline CDR1 and CDR2: SQVTM and ANQGSEA. The CDR3 spans 14 residues. The V gene lost 6 bases and the J gene lost 4 bases, with 15 bases spanning the gap. CDR3 residues: CSVKDRAGTGELFF. The CDR3 DNA is TGCAGCGTAAAAGACCGGGCGGGCACCGGGGAGCTGTTTTTT.

This rearrangement joins TRBV27 to TRBJ2-7; TRBD2 matches at 9 bases. The J segment lost 4 bases and the V segment lost 4 bases, leaving 11 bases of the junction unmatched. This CDR3 has 16 amino acids. Germline lookup yields CDR1 MNHEY and CDR2 SMNVEV (reference sequence). This chain's CDR3 is CASSSPSMSGGYEQYF. DNA for the CDR3: TGTGCCAGCAGTTCGCCCTCTATGAGCGGGGGGTACGAGCAGTACTTC.

V is TRBV14 and J is TRBJ1-1; maybe TRBD1 (5 bases). The V and J ends lost 8 bases and 2 bases respectively, with 12 bases between them. Germline CDR1 SGHDN, CDR2 FVKESK. CDR3 length: 13 amino acids. CDR3: CASQTGLNTEAFF. DNA of the CDR3: TGTGCCAGCCAAACAGGCCTTAACACTGAAGCTTTCTTT.

This clone was counted only a few times. This rearrangement joins TRBV29-1 to TRBJ2-5, with 9 bases aligning to TRBD2. Germline CDR1 SQVTM, CDR2 ANQGSEA. The CDR3 covers 12 residues. The junction had 5 bases not matched to a gene; V was cut back by 7 bases and J by 5 bases. CDR3 sequence (DNA): TGCAGCGGGGTCCTAGCGGGGGAGACCCAGTACTTC. It yields the protein CSGVLAGETQYF.

The chain uses TRBV4-1 and TRBJ2-7, with TRBD2 identical over 7 bases. Germline values: CDR1 MGHRA, CDR2 YSYEKL. This CDR3 comprises 16 residues. V trimming: 1 base; J trimming: 0 bases; junction bases outside the gene matches: 6. CDR3 nucleotides: TGCGCCAGCAGCCAAGGGCCCGGGGGGACCTCCTACGAGCAGTACTTC. Its translation is CASSQGPGGTSYEQYF.

This rearrangement joins TRBV7-2 to TRBJ2-2; 7 positions match TRBD2. The CDR3 spans 15 residues. The trim removed 3 bases at V and 4 bases at J, leaving 5 bases unmatched. CDR1 SGHTA and CDR2 FQGNSA come from the germline V gene. CDR3: CASSFRTRSTGELFF. The CDR3 DNA sequence: TGTGCCAGCAGCTTCAGGACTAGGTCCACCGGGGAGCTGTTTTTT.

The chain recombines TRBV6-6 with TRBJ1-5, with a tentative D call TRBD1 (6 bases). Germline V gene sequence: CDR1 MNHNY, CDR2 SVGAGI (reference sequence). V gave up 6 bases and J gave up 6 bases, with 15 bases separating them. The CDR3 has 14 amino acids. In DNA form, the CDR3 reads TGTGCCAGCAGCACAGGGCGCTCCGGTCAGCCCCAGCATTTT. This gives the protein CASSTGRSGQPQHF.

This clone was detected only a few times. The chain joins TRBV29-1 to TRBJ2-1, with TRBD2 matching over 7 bases. The CDR3 covers 16 residues. V shed 8 bases, J shed 4 bases, and the junction held 17 bases outside the gene matches. Germline CDR1 is SQVTM and CDR2 is ANQGSEA. The CDR3 DNA sequence: TGCAGCCCTCTGGGACTATTGGACGGCCGGTACAATGAGCAGTTCTTC. Its translation is CSPLGLLDGRYNEQFF.

This clone appeared a few times. The chain carries TRBV5-1 and TRBJ2-2, with TRBD1 as a possible D gene (6 bases). CDR3 length equals 15 residues. Trimming shortened V by 4 bases and J by 1 base, and 11 bases separated the two germline ends. Per the germline V gene, CDR1 is SGHRS and CDR2 is YFSETQ. The DNA of the CDR3 is TGCGCCAGCAGCAGGGAGACAGGGAACACCGGGGAGCTGTTTTTT. This translates into CASSRETGNTGELFF.